Below are 29 T cell receptor beta chains sequenced from a single sample in a study of T cells after posttransplantation cyclophosphamide. The repertoire was sequenced with immunoSEQ multiplex PCR; TCRdb's copy has only in-frame clones and lacks some. The specimen has approximately 27,000 clones, none found just once. The sequenced material came from PBMCs. The receptors were sampled from a man over 45 in good health, CMV-negative, and a related stem cell transplant donor.

In its sample, this clone was seen many times. The rearrangement joins TRBV18 to TRBJ2-5; D might be TRBD2 (5 bases). Between the trimmed V and J ends, which lost 2 bases and 5 bases, there was a span of 12 bases. The CDR3 contains 14 residues. Germline V lookup: CDR1 KGHSH, CDR2 LQKENI. CDR3 in DNA: TGTGCCAGCTCACCAGGCATGGCGGGTGAGACCCAGTACTTC. Translated, it gives CASSPGMAGETQYF.

This clone came up many times. This chain's CDR3 is CASSAQTSGEETQYF. In nucleotides, the CDR3 is TGTGCCAGCAGCGCCCAGACTAGCGGGGAAGAGACCCAGTACTTC. This chain joins TRBV6-1 and TRBJ2-5; 11 bases match TRBD2. V shed 6 bases and J 3 bases; nucleotides not matched to a gene: 6. The CDR3 totals 15 residues. The germline gives CDR1 MNHNS, CDR2 SASEGT.

In its sample, this clone was seen many times. This chain connects TRBV7-6 to TRBJ2-7, with TRBD2 matching over 8 bases. Germline V gene data show CDR1 as SGHVS and CDR2 as FNYEAQ. The CDR3 extends over 15 amino acids. Trimming removed 5 bases from V and 4 bases from J; junction bases left unmatched: 10. CDR3 DNA: TGTGCCAGCAGCATGGGATTTAGCGGGATATACGAGCAGTACTTC. Translating gives CASSMGFSGIYEQYF.

This clone has ten or more counts. The J gene is TRBJ2-1, the V gene TRBV7-3; 7 bases align to TRBD1. J was trimmed by 5 bases and V by 5 bases; bases with no gene match: 15. Germline loops: CDR1 SGHTA, CDR2 FQGTGA. This CDR3 has 17 amino acids. The CDR3 reads CASSVLTGSKSNNEQFF. The CDR3 nucleotides read TGTGCCAGCAGCGTATTGACAGGGTCTAAGTCTAACAATGAGCAGTTCTTC.

This clone came up many times. This chain joins TRBV5-1 and TRBJ2-3; no reliable D call. Germline CDR1 SGHRS, CDR2 YFSETQ. The CDR3 spans 12 residues. V lost 4 bases and J lost 2, with 5 bases in between. CDR3 DNA sequence: TGCGCCAGCAGCCCAGACACAGATACGCAGTATTTT. This gives the protein CASSPDTDTQYF.

This clone showed up many times. CDR3 in DNA: TGTGCCAGCTCACCACCATCAGGTCCCAAAAACATTCAGTACTTC. Translation gives CASSPPSGPKNIQYF. The rearrangement links TRBV18 to TRBJ2-4; no definite D call. V lost 0 bases, J lost 2 bases, and 8 bases lay in between. CDR1 and CDR2 from the germline V gene are KGHSH and LQKENI. The CDR3 runs to 15 residues.

This clone was seen at least ten times. Here the CDR3 reads CASSIDRGDEAFF. DNA for the CDR3: TGTGCCAGCAGCATCGACAGGGGGGATGAAGCTTTCTTT. V usage is TRBV11-1 and J usage is TRBJ1-1, with 9 bases fitting TRBD1. The CDR3 runs 13 residues. Trimming took 5 bases from V and 7 from J; bases not matched to a gene: 5. Germline assignment: CDR1 SGHAT and CDR2 FQDESV (reference sequence).

In its sample, this clone was seen many times. This chain connects TRBV19 to TRBJ2-7; no reliable D call. Per the germline V gene, CDR1 is LNHDA and CDR2 is SQIVND (reference sequence). Trimming shortened V by 4 bases and J by 0 bases, and 4 bases separated the two germline ends. The CDR3 spans 12 residues. The CDR3 DNA sequence: TGTGCCAGTAGTAGTCGCTCCTACGAGCAGTACTTC. Encoded protein: CASSSRSYEQYF.

This clone was counted many times. The rearrangement joins TRBV19 to TRBJ2-3; TRBD2 matches 9 bases. Trimming took 0 bases from V and 4 from J; bases not matched to a gene: 8. Germline loops: CDR1 LNHDA, CDR2 SQIVND (reference sequence). There are 17 residues in the CDR3. CDR3 sequence reads: CASSIEYELAGADTQYF. The CDR3, as DNA: TGTGCCAGTAGTATAGAATACGAGTTAGCGGGAGCAGATACGCAGTATTTT.

This clone appeared many times. The chain is built from TRBV27 and TRBJ1-1, with D unresolved. V dropped 5 bases and J dropped 0 bases, with 10 bases sitting between them. Germline CDR1 and CDR2: MNHEY and SMNVEV (reference sequence). This CDR3 spans 14 amino acids. This CDR3 is CASSKLGMNTEAFF. The CDR3 DNA sequence: TGTGCCAGCAGTAAACTCGGGATGAACACTGAAGCTTTCTTT.

This clone was detected many times. This sequence joins TRBV5-4 and TRBJ2-7; D perhaps matches TRBD2 (5 bases). Trimming stripped 1 base from V and 8 bases from J, with 13 bases between. The CDR3 loop spans 13 amino acids. Germline V gene sequence: CDR1 SGHNT, CDR2 YYREEE (reference sequence). CDR3 residues: CASSLTETNKQYF. Written as DNA, the CDR3 is TGTGCCAGCAGCTTGACCGAGACTAATAAGCAGTACTTC.

This clone was detected many times. The V gene is TRBV15, the J gene TRBJ1-6; 10 bases are shared with TRBD1. The V gene end was trimmed by 0 bases and the J gene end by 7 bases; junction bases not matched to a gene: 3. The CDR3 has 16 residues. Germline lookup yields CDR1 LNHNV and CDR2 YYDKDF (reference sequence). CDR3 DNA: TGTGCCACCAGCAGAGAGCGGGACAGGGGCAATTCACCCCTCCACTTT. Its translation: CATSRERDRGNSPLHF.

This clone has ten or more counts. V and J are TRBV18 and TRBJ2-5; perhaps TRBD2 as D (5 bases). The CDR3 covers 14 residues. The germline gives CDR1 KGHSH, CDR2 LQKENI. The V end was cut by 2 bases, the J end by 0 bases, with 7 bases between. The CDR3 DNA is TGTGCCAGCTCACCATCCGGGAACCAAGAGACCCAGTACTTC. It translates to CASSPSGNQETQYF.

The chain uses TRBV7-3 and TRBJ2-2; D might be TRBD2 (5 bases). The CDR3 sequence is 17 residues long. Germline V gene data show CDR1 as SGHTA and CDR2 as FQGTGA. V was trimmed by 0 bases and J by 2 bases, leaving 13 bases between them. CDR3 protein: CASSLTPQRLNTGELFF. CDR3 DNA: TGTGCCAGCAGCTTAACCCCCCAGCGGCTTAACACCGGGGAGCTGTTTTTT.

In this sample, this clone turned up many times. The V gene is TRBV28, the J gene TRBJ1-5; 9 bases line up with TRBD1. The V and J ends lost 7 bases and 4 bases, in that order; junction bases with no gene match: 5. Germline CDR1 MDHEN, CDR2 SYDVKM. CDR3 length: 14 amino acids. In DNA, the CDR3 is TGTGCCAGCAATTACAGGGGGCTTAATCAGCCCCAGCATTTT. This gives the protein CASNYRGLNQPQHF.

The sample holds many counts of this clone. This chain joins TRBV25-1 and TRBJ2-3; 8 nucleotides line up with TRBD2. The CDR3 totals 16 residues. The trim removed 1 base at V and 0 bases at J, leaving 3 bases unmatched. CDR1 is MGHDK, CDR2 SYGVNS, per germline. The CDR3 region is CASSESLAVSTDTQYF. CDR3 nucleotides: TGTGCCAGCAGTGAATCACTAGCGGTTAGCACAGATACGCAGTATTTT.

This clone was seen many times. The chain carries TRBV5-6 and TRBJ1-3; D is undetermined. V lost 1 base, J lost 0 bases, and 14 bases lay in between. The length of the CDR3 is 17 residues. Germline V gives CDR1 SGHDT, CDR2 YYEEEE. The CDR3 spells CASSLTGGGSSGNTIYF. DNA of the CDR3: TGTGCCAGCAGCTTGACGGGAGGCGGGAGCTCTGGAAACACCATATATTTT.

This clone was seen ten or more times. The chain joins TRBV5-5 to TRBJ1-1; D is ambiguous. This CDR3 contains 13 residues. Germline lookup yields CDR1 SGHKS and CDR2 YYEKEE (reference sequence). V lost 2 bases to trimming and J lost 1 base, with 6 bases between them. The CDR3 here is CASSFPGNTEAFF. CDR3 nucleotides: TGTGCCAGCAGCTTTCCAGGGAACACTGAAGCTTTCTTT.

This clone was detected ten times or more. The V and J genes are TRBV7-9 and TRBJ1-6; the D is unclear. The CDR3 has 15 residues. V dropped 1 base and J dropped 9 bases, with 13 bases sitting between them. Germline CDR1 reads SEHNR; CDR2 reads FQNEAQ (reference sequence). The CDR3 sequence: CASSLVALLPSPLHF. The CDR3 DNA is TGTGCCAGCAGCTTAGTCGCCCTACTCCCTTCACCCCTCCACTTT.

This clone was observed many times. This rearrangement joins TRBV5-1 to TRBJ2-3; 13 bases agree with TRBD2. V trimming: 3 bases; J trimming: 4 bases; junction bases outside the gene matches: 2. Germline CDR1 SGHRS, CDR2 YFSETQ. CDR3 length: 15 residues. This chain's CDR3 is CASSSGLAGADTQYF. CDR3 DNA: TGCGCCAGCAGCTCTGGACTAGCGGGAGCAGATACGCAGTATTTT.

In this sample, this clone turned up many times. The chain couples TRBV5-6 to TRBJ2-4; TRBD1 is a possible D gene (5 bases). V was clipped by 1 base and J by 9 bases, with 11 bases between them. The CDR3 sequence is 13 residues long. The germline V gene encodes CDR1 SGHDT and CDR2 YYEEEE. CDR3 sequence (DNA): TGTGCCAGCAGCTTGCGCAGGGATGGCATTCAGTACTTC. Translating gives CASSLRRDGIQYF.

This clone has at least ten counts. The CDR3 is CASSGGRSEEQYF. The CDR3 DNA reads as TGCGCCAGCAGTGGGGGGCGGTCTGAGGAGCAGTACTTC. The chain joins TRBV10-2 to TRBJ2-7; D possibly corresponds to TRBD1 (6 bases). Trimming left V 4 bases short and J 7 bases short, with 14 bases between. Germline lookup yields CDR1 WSHSY and CDR2 SAAADI. The CDR3 runs 13 residues.

This clone was seen ten or more times. The V call is TRBV30, the J call TRBJ1-3; 9 nucleotides agree with TRBD1. The J segment lost 3 bases and the V segment lost 6 bases, leaving 9 bases of the junction unmatched. Germline CDR1 and CDR2: GTSNPN and SVGIG (reference sequence). This CDR3 has 15 residues. The CDR3 reads CACGRTGDFGNTIYF. CDR3 sequence (DNA): TGTGCCTGCGGCAGGACAGGGGATTTTGGAAACACCATATATTTT.

Many counts were recorded for this clone. The V gene is TRBV30, the J gene TRBJ1-1; 9 bases align to TRBD1. Germline V gene data show CDR1 as GTSNPN and CDR2 as SVGIG (reference sequence). The CDR3 spans 14 residues. The junction had 4 bases not matched to a gene; V was cut back by 4 bases and J by 1 base. DNA for the CDR3: TGTGCCTGGAACCCGGGACAGGGGAACACTGAAGCTTTCTTT. It encodes CAWNPGQGNTEAFF.

This clone appeared a few times. A far larger clone is off by one base, so a read error is likely. Without the conserved terminal phenylalanine or tryptophan, this CDR3 likely stems from a read error. The chain combines TRBV30 with TRBJ1-2; 7 nucleotides align to TRBD1. This CDR3 contains 14 residues. Germline V gene data show CDR1 as GTSNPN and CDR2 as SVGIG (reference sequence). Germline trimming cut 4 bases from V and 6 bases from J; bases unmatched to any gene: 11. Here the CDR3 reads CAWIKLPQGDGYTL. CDR3 nucleotides: TGTGCCTGGATTAAACTACCCCAGGGGGATGGCTACACCCTC.

Here the CDR3 DNA reads TGTGCCAGTAGTACTACGGGACAGGCGGTATACGAGCAGTACTTC. This gives the protein CASSTTGQAVYEQYF. This rearrangement joins TRBV19 to TRBJ2-5, with 8 bases that match TRBD1. The J call may not be correct, given that the DNA end is closer to TRBJ2-7. From germline, CDR1 is LNHDA and CDR2 SQIVND (reference sequence). The CDR3 is made up of 15 amino acids.

This clone was detected many times. The J gene is TRBJ2-1, the V gene TRBV7-9, with D possibly TRBD1 on 5 matching bases. The V gene lost 3 bases and the J gene lost 3 bases, with 9 bases spanning the gap. The germline V gene has CDR1 SEHNR and CDR2 FQNEAQ (reference sequence). CDR3 length: 14 amino acids. The CDR3 DNA sequence: TGTGCCAGCAGCTTCCAACAGGTCTACAATGAGCAGTTCTTC. Translating it yields CASSFQQVYNEQFF.

In its sample, this clone was seen many times. The J gene is TRBJ2-3, the V gene TRBV5-1, with unresolved D. Looked up from germline, CDR1 is SGHRS and CDR2 is YFSETQ. CDR3 size: 17 residues. Deletions cut 4 bases from V and 3 bases from J, with 21 bases between. The CDR3 DNA is TGCGCCAGCAGCCCCACGGTCCGCTCCCCCAGGACAGATACGCAGTATTTT. It codes for CASSPTVRSPRTDTQYF.

This clone appeared many times. J is TRBJ2-7 and V is TRBV19; 10 positions agree with TRBD1. The CDR3 has 17 amino acids. V was clipped by 3 bases and J by 4 bases; unmatched bases: 12. Germline CDR1 LNHDA, CDR2 SQIVND (reference sequence). In nucleotides, the CDR3 is TGTGCCAGTAGTATCCGGGACAGGGGAGGCCCGGGGTACGAGCAGTACTTC. It is translated as CASSIRDRGGPGYEQYF.